This T cell receptor beta chain was captured by sequencing in a study of T cell repertoires in cytomegalovirus infection. One entry per CDR3 protein, called by TCRdb with MiXCR from the reads. This table has hundreds of thousands of distinct CDR3 sequences, 35% appearing once. This clonotype appeared a few times. CDR3 length: 14 amino acids. With 8 bases removed from V and 6 bases from J, the gap between germline ends came to 17 bases. Germline V gives CDR1 MDHEN, CDR2 SYDVKM. Sequenced material: PBMCs. This chain links TRBV28 with TRBJ1-5, with a possible D match to TRBD1 (5 bases). This TCR was sampled from a human donor in good health (CMV status not recorded). Some clones in this sample may be carry-over from other donors' samples. The CDR3 is CASFNGGYSQPQHF. The CDR3 DNA sequence: TGTGCCAGCTTCAATGGGGGTTATAGTCAGCCCCAGCATTTT.